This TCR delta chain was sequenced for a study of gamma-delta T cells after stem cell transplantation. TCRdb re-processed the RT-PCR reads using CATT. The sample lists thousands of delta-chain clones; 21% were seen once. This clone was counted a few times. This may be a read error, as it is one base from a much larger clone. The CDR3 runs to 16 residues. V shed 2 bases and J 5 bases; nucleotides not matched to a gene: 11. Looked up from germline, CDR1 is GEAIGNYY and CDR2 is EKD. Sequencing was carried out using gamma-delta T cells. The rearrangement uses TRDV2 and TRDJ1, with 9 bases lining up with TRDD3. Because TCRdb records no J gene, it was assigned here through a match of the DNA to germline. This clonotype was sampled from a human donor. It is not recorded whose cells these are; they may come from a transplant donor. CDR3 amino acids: CACDKRSGGYKDKLIF. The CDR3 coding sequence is TGTGCCTGTGACAAGAGGTCGGGGGGATACAAGGATAAACTCATCTTT.